This T cell receptor beta chain emerged from a study of control samples from healthy donors and cancer patients. The CDR3 sequence is 13 residues long. Between the trimmed V and J ends, which lost 4 bases and 5 bases, there was a span of 8 bases. Germline CDR1 SNHLY, CDR2 FYNNEI. Sequencing used immunoSEQ multiplex PCR; TCRdb keeps in-frame clones, though not all of them. The sample lists about 120,000 clones, 70% to 90% occurring once. The origin of this receptor is a woman in her 70s in good health. The specimen sequenced was blood. The chain uses TRBV2 and TRBJ1-4, with no clear D. The CDR3 DNA sequence: TGTGCCAGCAGTGGGCAGACGAATGAAAAACTGTTTTTT. The encoded protein is CASSGQTNEKLFF.